This T cell receptor beta chain is drawn from a study of early stage breast cancer tumors. Notes on the study in general: Tumors had about 2.5-fold higher T cell density and higher clonality than adjacent normal breast tissue.

Each sample had two DNA replicates, 0.5 ug blood or about 1.5 ug tissue. The table came from immunoSEQ multiplex PCR; TCRdb's copy has only in-frame clones and leaves some out. The data hold about 28,000 clones, with roughly 50% observed a single time. This clone appeared a few times. Its specificity is unknown. Germline V CDR1 and CDR2: LNHDA, SQIVND (reference sequence). The germline V and J ends were trimmed by 7 bases and 5 bases, with 17 bases remaining between them. This CDR3 has 15 residues. The sequence was obtained from a person aged 50-59 years with breast cancer. Sequencing was performed on breast tumor tissue. V usage is TRBV19 and J usage is TRBJ1-4, with a weak D call TRBD1 (5 bases). CDR3 region: CASKPGLNENEKLFF. CDR3 nucleotide sequence: TGTGCCAGTAAACCGGGACTGAATGAGAATGAAAAACTGTTTTTT.